These 17 T cell receptor beta chains share one sample of origin, sequenced in a study of Graves' ophthalmopathy and Graves' hyperthyroidism (dated by TCRdb to 2017 to 2018). The reads were generated on an Illumina HiSeq 2000. For repertoire sequencing, the TCR beta CDR3 regions were amplified from RNA transcripts. The first round of RT-PCR was done with HTBI primers and the Qiagen OneStep RT-PCR kit, and was followed by a second round of multiplex PCR, then size selection and purification. Through fastp at Q25 and MiXCR, TCRdb rebuilt clones from the public reads, retaining in-frame beta chains. Rows with a matching CDR3 protein are joined into one entry that keeps the most common DNA and genes. The sample contains just over 600,000 distinct CDR3 sequences, around a fifth of them found a single time. The ten largest clones represent more than 5.5% of the sample. The source material was peripheral blood. The receptors originated from a woman under 30 with stable Graves' hyperthyroidism. Some clones in this sample may be carry-over from other donors' samples. Donor details come from another sample of the same person, matched by shared clones.

This clonotype showed up many times. The chain employs TRBV30 and TRBJ2-7; the D gene is possibly TRBD1 (5 bases). Trimming took off 0 bases at V and 3 bases at J, with 6 bases between the two ends. The CDR3 totals 12 residues. From germline, CDR1 is GTSNPN and CDR2 SVGIG (reference sequence). The CDR3 DNA is TGTGCCTGGAGTGTAAGGGGCTACGAGCAGTACTTC. Translating it yields CAWSVRGYEQYF. Using reference TRBV30 and TRBJ2-7 for the parts outside the CDR3, the full variable domain is SQTIHQWPATLVQPVGSPLSLECTVEGTSNPNLYWYRQAAGRGLQLLFYSVGIGQISSEVPQNLSASRPQDRQFILSSKKLLLSDSGFYLCAWSVRGYEQYFGPGTRLTVT.

This clonotype was observed many times. V is TRBV6-1 and J is TRBJ1-2; D is unclear. This CDR3 contains 13 residues. Deletions cut 5 bases from V and 7 bases from J, with 14 bases between. CDR1 and CDR2 from the germline V gene are MNHNS and SASEGT. CDR3 in DNA: TGTGCCAGCAGTCCGGCGGCTGCCCGTGGCTACACCTTC. This translates into CASSPAAARGYTF.

This clonotype was found many times. The chain is built from TRBV15 and TRBJ2-7; D tentatively fits TRBD1 or TRBD2 (6 bases each). The CDR3 is made up of 13 amino acids. CDR1 is LNHNV and CDR2 is YYDKDF in the germline V gene (reference sequence). V was pared by 5 bases and J by 5 bases, with 13 bases between. The CDR3 spells CATSWGAGHEQYF. The DNA of the CDR3 is TGTGCCACCAGCTGGGGGGCAGGCCACGAGCAGTACTTC.

This clonotype was detected only a few times. This rearrangement joins TRBV4-1 to TRBJ2-7; perhaps TRBD1 as D (6 bases). Trimming stripped 6 bases from V and 6 bases from J, with 18 bases between. This CDR3 comprises 14 residues. Germline lookup yields CDR1 MGHRA and CDR2 YSYEKL. CDR3 nucleotide sequence: TGCGCCAGCAGTCGAGCATCAGGGGAACCCGAGCAGTACTTC. Its protein product is CASSRASGEPEQYF.

Concerning this clonotype itself: With a much larger clone just one base away, this may be a read error. The CDR3 here is CATSRATGSTYGYIF. DNA for the CDR3: TGTGCCACCAGCAGAGCTACAGGGTCGACGTATGGCTACATCTTC. The chain couples TRBV15 to TRBJ1-2, with D possibly matching TRBD1 (6 bases). The CDR3 is made up of 15 amino acids. Germline loops: CDR1 LNHNV, CDR2 YYDKDF (reference sequence). The full variable domain, rest sourced from reference TRBV15 and TRBJ1-2, is DAMVIQNPRYQVTQFGKPVTLSCSQTLNHNVMYWYQQKSSQAPKLLFHYYDKDFNNEADTPDNFQSRRPNTSFCFLDIRSPGLGDTAMYLCATSRATGSTYGYIFGSGTRLTVV.

The V gene is TRBV12-3 or TRBV12-4, the J gene TRBJ2-7; D gene uncertain. This CDR3 is built from 13 residues. V lost 3 bases to trimming and J lost 2 bases, with 8 bases between them. CDR3 DNA sequence: TGTGCCAGCAGTTTGGCGATCCCCTACGAGCAGTACTTC. This translates into CASSLAIPYEQYF.

The table lists this clonotype with many counts. The chain has TRBV28 and TRBJ2-7; tentatively, D is TRBD1 (6 bases). The germline gives CDR1 MDHEN, CDR2 SYDVKM. V gave up 6 bases and J gave up 4 bases, with 13 bases separating them. The CDR3 is 13 residues long. CDR3 DNA: TGTGCCAGCAGCCCCAGGGGCATGTACGAGCAGTACTTC. It specifies CASSPRGMYEQYF.

This clonotype occurred many times. The CDR3 loop is CASSVGPSGLYEQYF. Written as DNA, the CDR3 is TGTGCCAGCAGCGTAGGGCCTAGCGGACTCTACGAGCAGTACTTC. V usage is TRBV9 and J usage is TRBJ2-7; 7 bases map to TRBD2. V dropped 0 bases and J dropped 3; count of bases not matched to a gene: 6. The CDR3 totals 15 residues. Germline V CDR1 and CDR2: SGDLS, YYNGEE.

This chain links TRBV12-3 or TRBV12-4 with TRBJ1-5; possible D gene TRBD1, 5 bases. V was trimmed by 7 bases and J by 6 bases, leaving 13 bases between them. The CDR3 runs 13 residues. The CDR3 DNA reads as TGTGCCAGCACCCTCAGGGTCGGTCAGCCCCAGCATTTT. Its translation is CASTLRVGQPQHF.

V usage is TRBV5-1 and J usage is TRBJ1-1; possible D gene TRBD1, 5 bases. Trimming stripped 2 bases from V and 2 bases from J, with 19 bases between. Per germline, CDR1 SGHRS and CDR2 YFSETQ. The CDR3 loop spans 17 amino acids. The CDR3: CASSFGIWGGDNTEAFF. CDR3 nucleotide sequence: TGCGCCAGCAGCTTTGGGATATGGGGGGGGGATAACACTGAAGCTTTCTTT.

As concerns this clonotype: Since a much larger clone is just one base distant, this may be a read error. V is TRBV12-3 or TRBV12-4 and J is TRBJ1-2, with 7 nucleotides matching TRBD1. The CDR3 runs to 15 residues. V trimming: 5 bases; J trimming: 4 bases; junction bases outside the gene matches: 10. This CDR3 is CASSLSGTVGYGYTF. CDR3 DNA: TGTGCCAGCAGTCTTTCCGGGACAGTAGGCTATGGCTACACCTTC.

This chain uses TRBV6-5 with TRBJ1-1, with D perhaps TRBD1 (5 bases). The CDR3 spans 14 residues. The germline V gene encodes CDR1 MNHEY and CDR2 SVGAGI. Trimming pared 0 bases from V and 6 bases from J, leaving 11 bases between. The CDR3 is CASSYSLGGAEAFF. The CDR3 coding sequence is TGTGCCAGCAGTTACTCGTTGGGGGGGGCTGAAGCTTTCTTT.

J is TRBJ2-5 and V is TRBV12-5; either TRBD1 or TRBD2 may supply D (5 bases each). This CDR3 is built from 13 residues. CDR1 and CDR2 from the germline V gene are LGHNT and FRNRAP. In DNA form, the CDR3 reads TGTGCCCCGTTGAGGGGCGGCCAAGAGACCCAGTACTTC. Its translation is CAPLRGGQETQYF.

This chain uses TRBV11-2 with TRBJ1-1; D is uncertain. Trimming pared 6 bases from V and 1 base from J, leaving 9 bases between. Germline V lookup: CDR1 SGHAT, CDR2 FQNNGV. This CDR3 spans 13 amino acids. CDR3 DNA sequence: TGTGCCAGCAGTTTTGCCCCGAACACTGAAGCTTTCTTT. This encodes CASSFAPNTEAFF.

This clonotype has a single count. The chain couples TRBV28 to TRBJ1-3, with a possible D match to TRBD1 (5 bases). The germline gives CDR1 MDHEN, CDR2 SYDVKM. V dropped 5 bases and J dropped 4 bases, with 15 bases sitting between them. The CDR3 length is 15 residues. The CDR3 reads CASSPGTPRGNTIYF. Here the CDR3 DNA reads TGTGCCAGCAGTCCCGGGACCCCCAGAGGAAACACCATATATTTT.

This clonotype was seen at least ten times. The chain joins TRBV29-1 to TRBJ2-5; the D gene could be TRBD1 or TRBD2 (5 bases each). The germline CDR1 and CDR2 sequences are SQVTM and ANQGSEA. The V gene lost 5 bases and the J gene lost 5 bases, with 18 bases spanning the gap. This CDR3 spans 14 amino acids. DNA of the CDR3: TGCAGCGTTTATCCGGGACCCGGTTCGGAGACCCAGTACTTC. The encoded protein is CSVYPGPGSETQYF.

The CDR3, as DNA: TGTGCCAGCTCACCACAGGCTAGTTCAAACACCGGGGAGCTGTTTTTT. Residues: CASSPQASSNTGELFF. This chain uses TRBV18 with TRBJ2-2; no reliable D call. The V gene lost 1 base and the J gene lost 2 bases, with 11 bases spanning the gap. Germline CDR1 reads KGHSH; CDR2 reads LQKENI. There are 16 residues in the CDR3. Variable domain in full (rest from reference TRBV18 and TRBJ2-2): NAGVMQNPRHLVRRRGQEARLRCSPMKGHSHVYWYRQLPEEGLKFMVYLQKENIIDESGMPKERFSAEFPKEGPSILRIQQVVRGDSAAYFCASSPQASSNTGELFFGEGSRLTVL.